A selection of T cell receptor beta chains follows, all from one sample in a study of T-cell reconstitution after alpha-beta-depleted transplantation in children. TCRdb independently ran MiXCR on the PCR reads; one entry per CDR3 protein. Among 580,000 or so distinct CDR3 sequences listed, under 25% were seen once. This specimen consisted of PBMCs, mostly from graft donor cells, obtained 360 days after TCRalphabeta/CD19-depleted stem cell transplant. The receptor source for this set is a boy in the first two years of life who had a stem cell transplant for acute myeloid leukemia, so the T cells may come from the graft donor. Each CDR3 is given with its conserved first and last residue. Fields, in order: V gene, J gene, D gene, clone size, CDR3 protein, CDR3 DNA. D genes are given only for firm matches. Clone size is not always given. Where it is, it says once, few, many or a class for expanded clones.

TRBV20-1	TRBJ2-4	-	few	CSVEEKRNIQYF	TGCAGTGTTGAGGAAAAGAGGAACATTCAGTACTTC
TRBV20-1	TRBJ2-4	-	-	CSAREEAGNIQYF	TGCAGTGCTAGAGAGGAGGCGGGAAACATTCAGTACTTC
TRBV12-3/TRBV12-4	TRBJ2-1	-	few	CASRNFDGRSSYNEQFF	TGTGCCAGCAGAAACTTTGACGGAAGAAGCTCCTACAATGAGCAGTTCTTC
TRBV12-3/TRBV12-4	TRBJ2-1	-	many	CASDFRGGRGLSEQFF	TGTGCCAGCGACTTCCGGGGAGGAAGGGGGCTGAGTGAGCAGTTCTTC
TRBV7-9	TRBJ2-1	TRBD2	many	CASSSYSGGAHEQFF	TGTGCCAGCAGCTCGTATAGCGGGGGGGCTCATGAGCAGTTCTTC
TRBV7-3	TRBJ2-3	TRBD2	many	CASSPPPTSGGGDTQYF	TGTGCCAGCAGCCCACCCCCGACTAGCGGGGGAGGTGATACGCAGTATTTT
TRBV4-1	TRBJ2-7	-	-	CASSQGSGPSYEQYF	TGCGCCAGCAGCCAAGGCAGTGGCCCATCCTACGAGCAGTACTTC
TRBV12-3/TRBV12-4	TRBJ2-7	-	few	CASSYSLEYEQYF	TGTGCCAGCAGCTACTCCTTAGAATACGAGCAGTACTTC
TRBV7-6	TRBJ2-1	-	-	CASSQTTGTDNEQFF	TGTGCCAGCAGCCAGACCACCGGGACGGACAATGAGCAGTTCTTC
TRBV7-2	TRBJ2-3	-	-	CASSRRPSSTDTQYF	TGTGCCAGCAGCCGTCGACCCTCTAGCACAGATACGCAGTATTTT
TRBV9	TRBJ2-1	TRBD2	-	CASSSPGLAGGQNYNEQFF	TGTGCCAGCAGCTCTCCGGGACTAGCGGGGGGCCAAAACTACAATGAGCAGTTCTTC
TRBV7-2	TRBJ2-7	TRBD2	few	CASSLAASGWGYEQYF	TGTGCCAGCAGCTTAGCGGCTAGCGGGTGGGGGTACGAGCAGTACTTC
TRBV15	TRBJ1-1	TRBD1	many	CATTTPHDREGGRAFF	TGTGCCACCACGACGCCACACGACAGGGAGGGGGGTAGAGCTTTCTTT
TRBV18	TRBJ2-7	TRBD1	many	CASSPRDRGIGYEQYF	TGTGCCAGCTCACCTCGAGACAGGGGGATTGGGTACGAGCAGTACTTC
TRBV20-1	TRBJ2-3	-	-	CSARDVKKATDTQYF	TGCAGTGCTAGAGATGTGAAGAAAGCCACAGATACGCAGTATTTT
TRBV12-3/TRBV12-4	TRBJ2-1	-	many	CASSLFSSYNEQFF	TGTGCCAGCAGCCTCTTCAGCTCCTACAATGAGCAGTTCTTC
TRBV7-2	TRBJ2-3	-	many	CASTIWTTTDTQYF	TGTGCCAGCACGATTTGGACTACCACAGATACGCAGTATTTT
TRBV12-3/TRBV12-4	TRBJ1-5	-	-	CASRFEGSHQPQHF	TGTGCCAGCAGATTTGAGGGCAGTCATCAGCCCCAGCATTTT
TRBV15	TRBJ2-1	TRBD2	few	CATSGLGGSSYNEQFF	TGTGCCACCAGCGGTCTCGGGGGGAGCTCCTACAATGAGCAGTTCTTC
TRBV4-3	TRBJ2-1	TRBD1	few	CASSQDWGDRGRRNEQFF	TGCGCCAGCAGCCAAGATTGGGGGGACAGGGGGCGTAGAAATGAGCAGTTCTTC
TRBV20-1	TRBJ2-7	-	few	CSASMNRQVRSYEQYF	TGCAGTGCTAGTATGAATAGGCAGGTACGATCCTACGAGCAGTACTTC
TRBV6-1	TRBJ2-1	-	-	CASSEVRVRDEQFF	TGTGCCAGCAGTGAAGTACGGGTTCGGGATGAGCAGTTCTTC
TRBV11-3	TRBJ2-3	-	-	CVSDTQYF	TGTGTCTCAGATACGCAGTATTTT
TRBV4-3	TRBJ2-7	-	many	CASSQGRKGSYEQYF	TGCGCCAGCAGCCAAGGCCGGAAAGGCTCCTACGAGCAGTACTTC
TRBV14	TRBJ2-7	TRBD2	many	CASSPRTSGGSFAYEQYF	TGTGCCAGCAGCCCAAGGACTAGCGGGGGGTCCTTCGCCTACGAGCAGTACTTC
TRBV20-1	TRBJ2-7	TRBD2	once	CSARTGGGTYEQYF	TGCAGTGCTAGAACGGGAGGGGGTACCTACGAGCAGTACTTC
TRBV7-6	TRBJ2-1	TRBD2	-	CASSLVGAGTSVFNEQFF	TGTGCCAGCAGCTTAGTTGGAGCCGGGACTAGCGTTTTCAATGAGCAGTTCTTC
TRBV4-1	TRBJ1-1	-	many	CASSQGRLMNTEAFF	TGCGCCAGCAGCCAAGGACGGCTCATGAACACTGAAGCTTTCTTT
TRBV7-2	TRBJ2-1	-	few	CASSFGSMYNEQFF	TGTGCCAGCAGCTTTGGCAGCATGTACAATGAGCAGTTCTTC
TRBV12-3/TRBV12-4	TRBJ2-3	-	many	CASSLSAGTDTQYF	TGTGCCAGCAGTTTGTCTGCAGGCACAGATACGCAGTATTTT
TRBV15	TRBJ2-7	TRBD2	-	CATSRDLAGASYEQYF	TGTGCCACCAGCAGAGATCTAGCGGGGGCTTCCTACGAGCAGTACTTC
TRBV11-1	TRBJ2-2	-	-	CASSLSSTVTWNTGELFF	TGTGCCAGCAGCTTATCCTCCACAGTGACTTGGAACACCGGGGAGCTGTTTTTT
TRBV12-3/TRBV12-4	TRBJ2-1	-	many	CASSLGVDEQFF	TGTGCCAGCAGTTTAGGGGTTGATGAGCAGTTCTTC
TRBV20-1	TRBJ2-1	TRBD2	few	CSVYRGGMYNEQFF	TGCAGTGTCTACCGGGGGGGAATGTACAATGAGCAGTTCTTC